These 19 T cell receptor beta chains originate from one sample sequenced in a study of T cell changes during pregnancy in multiple sclerosis. Profiling relied on immunoSEQ multiplex PCR, and the TCRdb table lists in-frame clones only, not all of them. The sample carries 39,000 or so clones, less than 95% recorded once. The sample in question was CD8+ T cells from peripheral blood mononuclear cells, obtained in the first trimester of pregnancy. The receptor source for this set is a female donor with multiple sclerosis, enrolled in a pregnancy study.

This clone has a single count. The chain has TRBV6-1 and TRBJ1-2; TRBD1 matches 8 bases. Germline V gene data show CDR1 as MNHNS and CDR2 as SASEGT. J gave up 5 bases and V 2 bases, and 13 bases lay outside the gene matches. The CDR3 extends over 17 amino acids. The CDR3 region is CASSEWTRQGQGYGYTF. CDR3 coding DNA: TGTGCCAGCAGTGAATGGACTAGACAGGGGCAGGGGTATGGCTACACCTTC.

In regard to this clone: The germline gene is not matched at one end of the junction; a read error may be the cause. The rearrangement uses TRBV27 and TRBJ2-7, with no clear D. The germline V gene encodes CDR1 MNHEY and CDR2 SMNVEV (reference sequence). The CDR3 totals 15 residues. Here the CDR3 reads CASNLGASNSYEQYF. CDR3 sequence (DNA): TGTGCCAGCAATTTAGGAGCTTCCAACTCCTACGAGCAGTACTTC.

J is TRBJ2-3 and V is TRBV9; the match to TRBD2 covers 12 bases. The germline gives CDR1 SGDLS, CDR2 YYNGEE. The CDR3 covers 14 residues. V lost 3 bases, J lost 6 bases, and 2 bases stayed unmatched. The CDR3 loop reads CASSASGGADTQYF. DNA of the CDR3: TGTGCCAGCAGCGCTAGCGGGGGGGCGGATACGCAGTATTTT.

The chain is built from TRBV27 and TRBJ2-1; D call uncertain. Trimming took off 3 bases at V and 0 bases at J, with 12 bases between the two ends. Germline assignment: CDR1 MNHEY and CDR2 SMNVEV (reference sequence). CDR3 length: 16 amino acids. The CDR3 bases are TGTGCCAGCAGTTTTTTCGCGAGCGACTCCTACAATGAGCAGTTCTTC. This codes for CASSFFASDSYNEQFF.

The chain has TRBV27 and TRBJ1-1; no clear D gene. This CDR3 is 13 amino acids long. CDR1 is MNHEY and CDR2 is SMNVEV in the germline V gene (reference sequence). The ends were cut back, 6 bases at V and 3 bases at J, with 11 bases in the middle. The CDR3 is CASRAVGDTEAFF. The CDR3 DNA sequence: TGTGCCAGCAGGGCCGTCGGAGACACTGAAGCTTTCTTT.

The rearrangement uses TRBV11-3 and TRBJ2-7, with 7 nucleotides matching TRBD2. The CDR3 length is 13 residues. Germline CDR1 is SGHNT and CDR2 is YENEEA. V gave up 1 base and J gave up 6 bases; unmatched junction bases: 3. The CDR3 reads CASSLGWGGEQYF. The CDR3 nucleotides are TGTGCCAGCAGCTTAGGTTGGGGGGGCGAGCAGTACTTC.

The chain uses TRBV9 and TRBJ1-2; TRBD1 aligns across 9 bases. The CDR3 is made up of 14 amino acids. With V trimmed by 1 base and J by 8 bases, 6 bases remained unmatched. CDR1 is SGDLS and CDR2 is YYNGEE in the germline V gene. The CDR3 sequence: CASSVTGGAGGYTF. The DNA of the CDR3 is TGTGCCAGCAGCGTAACAGGGGGCGCAGGAGGCTACACCTTC.

DNA of the CDR3: TGCAGCGTTGAAGGTAGGGAGCATGAGCCAGATACGCAGTATTTT. This gives the protein CSVEGREHEPDTQYF. J is TRBJ2-3 and V is TRBV29-1; tentative D call: TRBD2 (5 bases). Trimming cost V 1 base and J 4 bases, with 15 bases left between them. The CDR3 is 15 residues long. CDR1 and CDR2 (germline): SQVTM, ANQGSEA.

The V call is TRBV9, the J call TRBJ1-1; 8 positions agree with TRBD1. CDR3 length: 12 amino acids. J was trimmed by 8 bases and V by 5 bases; bases with no gene match: 5. CDR1 and CDR2 from the germline V gene are SGDLS and YYNGEE. The CDR3 is CASSPTGAEAFF. CDR3 DNA: TGTGCCAGCAGTCCGACAGGGGCAGAAGCTTTCTTT.

This clone was detected only a few times. The chain couples TRBV20-1 to TRBJ1-1, with D hard to call. CDR3 length equals 10 residues. V was pared by 4 bases and J by 4 bases, with 4 bases between. In germline, CDR1 is DFQATT, CDR2 SNEGSKA (reference sequence). The CDR3 region has the DNA TGCAGTGCTACGGTCACTGAAGCTTTCTTT. This encodes CSATVTEAFF.

This rearrangement joins TRBV6-5 to TRBJ2-5, with 9 bases matching TRBD1. CDR1 is MNHEY and CDR2 is SVGAGI in the germline V gene. The length of the CDR3 is 15 residues. V gave up 0 bases and J gave up 5 bases; unmatched junction bases: 4. The CDR3 is CASSYSGTGYETQYF. As DNA, the CDR3 is TGTGCCAGCAGTTACTCTGGGACAGGGTATGAGACCCAGTACTTC.

This sequence joins TRBV9 and TRBJ2-3, with TRBD2 identical over 12 bases. CDR1 is SGDLS, CDR2 YYNGEE, per germline. The CDR3 is 16 residues long. V was pared by 0 bases and J by 6 bases, with 5 bases of the junction left unmatched. CDR3 residues: CASSVEASGGADTQYF. The CDR3 coding sequence is TGTGCCAGCAGCGTAGAGGCTAGCGGGGGGGCGGATACGCAGTATTTT.

Only a few counts were recorded for this clone. The V call is TRBV2, the J call TRBJ2-2; a possible D gene is TRBD1 (6 bases). The germline CDR1 and CDR2 sequences are SNHLY and FYNNEI. Trimming removed 10 bases from V and 6 bases from J, with 12 bases in between. This CDR3 has 12 residues. This CDR3 is CANSYRAGELFF. The DNA for the CDR3 is TGTGCCAACTCATACAGGGCCGGGGAGCTGTTTTTT.

V gene TRBV5-6 combines with J gene TRBJ2-7; TRBD1 agrees at 9 bases. V was clipped by 4 bases and J by 5 bases; unmatched bases: 4. The CDR3 runs 13 residues. The germline gives CDR1 SGHDT, CDR2 YYEEEE. The CDR3 region has the DNA TGTGCCAGCAGCAAGGACAGGGGCGACGAGCAGTACTTC. Amino acid sequence: CASSKDRGDEQYF.

The V and J genes are TRBV2 and TRBJ2-5, with 7 bases matching TRBD2. The DNA end favors TRBJ2-7, so the J call may be wrong. The CDR3 sequence is 13 residues long. Germline V gives CDR1 SNHLY, CDR2 FYNNEI. The CDR3, as DNA: TGTGCCAGCAACCGGGGGGACTCCTACGAGCAGTACTTC. It is translated as CASNRGDSYEQYF.

The rearrangement uses TRBV5-1 and TRBJ2-7; 10 bases agree with TRBD1. This CDR3 is 15 amino acids long. The ends lost 0 bases at V and 0 bases at J; junction bases unmatched: 0. Germline V gives CDR1 SGHRS, CDR2 YFSETQ. CDR3 DNA sequence: TGCGCCAGCAGCTTGGGACAGGGGGCCTCCTACGAGCAGTACTTC. As protein: CASSLGQGASYEQYF.

This clone has just one count. The V and J genes are TRBV30 and TRBJ2-3; 9 bases agree with TRBD1. CDR1 is GTSNPN and CDR2 is SVGIG in the germline V gene (reference sequence). V was clipped by 2 bases and J by 6 bases; unmatched bases: 3. CDR3 length equals 13 residues. The CDR3 is CAWSWGQGDTQYF. CDR3 nucleotide sequence: TGTGCCTGGAGTTGGGGACAGGGCGATACGCAGTATTTT.

This chain joins TRBV14 and TRBJ1-1, with TRBD1 matching over 8 bases. The CDR3 consists of 15 residues. Per the germline V gene, CDR1 is SGHDN and CDR2 is FVKESK. V was pared by 2 bases and J by 3 bases, with 5 bases of the junction left unmatched. Written as DNA, the CDR3 is TGTGCCAGCAGCCAACACGGACAGGGCTACACTGAAGCTTTCTTT. This translates into CASSQHGQGYTEAFF.

Only one count was recorded for this clone. The chain combines TRBV28 with TRBJ1-2; TRBD1 matches at 7 bases. The CDR3 runs 12 residues. Germline CDR1 reads MDHEN; CDR2 reads SYDVKM. The CDR3 loop is CRTQGDNYGYTF. The DNA of the CDR3 is TGTCGGACCCAGGGGGACAACTATGGCTACACCTTC.